The sequence of this TCR beta chain was determined in a study of shared clonotypes between healthy human individuals. Whole-study findings and limits: Naive CD4 clonotypes were shared across a handful of donors at around 5%.

This clone was picked up a small number of times. What it recognizes is unknown. CDR3 length equals 14 residues. V lost 4 bases, J lost 2 bases, and 11 bases lay in between. Germline values: CDR1 MNHEY, CDR2 SVGAGI. Investigators spread the genomic DNA of each subset evenly over several immunoSEQ plates. As processed by the authors: ImmunoSEQ sequences covered only the junction and lacked quality scores; filtering therefore differed. TCRdb's table, derived via immunoSEQ multiplex PCR, lists solely in-frame clones and lacks some. The D gene and trimming were derived from the DNA, and the V and J assignments and clone size from that table. This table holds 2 million to 2.5 million clones, more than 85% found once.

This chain links TRBV6-5 with TRBJ1-2; D gene uncertain. This TCR was recovered from a young man in good health. Some clones in this sample may be carry-over from other donors' samples. Sample: naive CD4+ T cells from PBMCs. Subset noted: CD45RA+ positively selected. This CDR3 reads CASSSGAGNYGYTF. In nucleotides, the CDR3 is TGTGCCAGCAGTTCGGGAGCAGGAAACTATGGCTACACCTTC.